This T cell receptor (beta chain) was found in a study of radiotherapy plus CTLA-4 blockade in lung cancer. Study background: Objective response rate was around 20%; disease control rate, approximately 33%. Findings and limits, study-wide: Subsequent to radiotherapy plus ipilimumab, tumor-derived TCR clones underwent expansion in blood.

Germline CDR1 and CDR2: SGHTA and FQGTGA. This CDR3 is built from 14 residues. V was trimmed by 2 bases and J by 5 bases, leaving 9 bases between them. This table comes from immunoSEQ multiplex PCR, and its TCRdb copy is limited to in-frame clones, with some not included. Of over 100,000 clones in the sample, approximately 90% were seen once. Regarding this clone: Its antigen is undetermined.

The input for sequencing was peripheral blood, taken from a patient treated with radiotherapy plus ipilimumab. The chain uses TRBV7-3 and TRBJ2-2; TRBD1 might be the D (6 bases). This TCR was recovered from a human donor with non-small cell lung cancer that progressed on radiotherapy plus ipilimumab. The CDR3 is CASSLGTTTGELFF. CDR3 DNA sequence: TGTGCCAGCAGCTTAGGGACAACGACCGGGGAGCTGTTTTTT.